What follows are 4 T cell receptor beta chains derived from one specimen sequenced in a study of beta chain features in type 1 diabetes. Study conclusions and caveats: Within each of all four CD4+ subsets, Type 1 diabetes patients had TCRB CDR3s that were moderately but significantly shorter.

These TCRs' antigens remain unknown. All of the isolated RNA was reverse transcribed, so expressed TCRB transcripts were sequenced. Repertoires were generated with immunoSEQ multiplex PCR, while TCRdb's copy carries only in-frame clones and drops some. The sample consists of 300,000 to 400,000 clones, roughly 14% of them appearing once. The sequencing sample was made of naive CD4+ T cells from blood. Receptors were obtained from a woman under 30 with type 1 diabetes.

There are a few counts of this clone. The rearrangement uses TRBV18 and TRBJ1-1, with 7 bases identical to TRBD1. The CDR3 spans 15 residues. The V gene end was trimmed by 1 base and the J gene end by 0 bases; junction bases not matched to a gene: 2. The germline V gene encodes CDR1 KGHSH and CDR2 LQKENI. The CDR3 here is CASSPLDRLNTEAFF. The CDR3 DNA reads TGTGCCAGCTCACCACTGGACAGGTTGAACACTGAAGCTTTCTTT.

This chain links TRBV5-1 with TRBJ1-4; possibly TRBD1 for D (6 bases). CDR3 length equals 15 residues. Germline V lookup: CDR1 SGHRS, CDR2 YFSETQ. The ends were cut back, 4 bases at V and 7 bases at J, with 17 bases in the middle. CDR3 bases: TGCGCCAGCAGCGTACAGGGAGATAGGGGTGAAAAACTGTTTTTT. Its translation: CASSVQGDRGEKLFF.

The chain employs TRBV28 and TRBJ2-1; 10 nucleotides line up with TRBD2. Unmatched junction bases numbered 2, after V lost 8 bases and J lost 1 base. This CDR3 is built from 14 residues. Germline values: CDR1 MDHEN, CDR2 SYDVKM. The CDR3 spells CASFSGRSYNEQFF. The CDR3 nucleotides are TGTGCCAGCTTTAGCGGGAGGTCCTACAATGAGCAGTTCTTC.

The V call is TRBV11-2, the J call TRBJ2-5, with unresolved D. The length of the CDR3 is 13 residues. Trimming left V 5 bases short and J 1 base short, with 8 bases between. Germline V CDR1 and CDR2: SGHAT, FQNNGV. CDR3 sequence (DNA): TGTGCCAGCAGCCCCTCCCCCCAAGAGACCCAGTACTTC. This sequence encodes CASSPSPQETQYF.